One T cell receptor (beta chain) is described in this entry. What it binds is unknown. The data derive from a study of beta chain features in type 1 diabetes. Sequencing targeted expressed TCRB transcripts, as all isolated RNA had been reverse transcribed. Here immunoSEQ multiplex PCR was the method, and the copy in TCRdb shows in-frame clones only, minus some. The sample holds hundreds of thousands of clones, over 10% seen once. The germline V and J ends were trimmed by 2 bases and 7 bases, with 15 bases remaining between them. Per the germline V gene, CDR1 is GTSNPN and CDR2 is SVGIG (reference sequence). This CDR3 region has 13 residues. Every donor had blood drawn once into heparin, approximately 120 mL on average. Via CD45RO/CCR7/CD25/CD127/CD95/CD27, cells of the CD4+ naive, central memory, regulatory and stem cell-like memory subsets were sorted. Once sorted, every population was more than 95% pure.

Notes on the study in general: Sampled from patients, naive, central memory and Treg TCRB repertoires appeared more similar than those sampled from healthy donors. Moderate yet significant TCRB CDR3 shortening was seen in Type 1 diabetes patients in all four CD4+ subsets.

This chain connects TRBV30 to TRBJ2-7; D gene uncertain. Sequenced material: naive CD4+ T cells from blood. This TCR was recovered from a man in his late teens or twenties with type 1 diabetes. The CDR3 is CAWSTRLPGEQYF. Here the CDR3 DNA reads TGTGCCTGGAGTACGAGACTCCCTGGGGAGCAGTACTTC.